The source of this T cell receptor (beta chain) is a study of T cell changes during pregnancy in multiple sclerosis. Produced via immunoSEQ multiplex PCR; TCRdb's table is partial and in-frame only. The top ten clones hold about 2.7% of a sample with roughly 62,000 clones, 89% of them seen once. This CDR3 is 13 amino acids long. The ends lost 5 bases at V and 6 bases at J; junction bases unmatched: 4. The germline CDR1 and CDR2 sequences are MNHNY and SVGAGI (reference sequence). This clone was found once. The sample consisted of peripheral blood, taken in the first trimester of pregnancy. This chain joins TRBV6-6 and TRBJ1-2, with 9 bases that match TRBD1. The clonotype originates from a female donor with multiple sclerosis, enrolled in a pregnancy study. CDR3 amino acids: CASSPQGANGYTF. The CDR3 nucleotides are TGTGCCAGCAGTCCACAGGGGGCGAATGGCTACACCTTC.